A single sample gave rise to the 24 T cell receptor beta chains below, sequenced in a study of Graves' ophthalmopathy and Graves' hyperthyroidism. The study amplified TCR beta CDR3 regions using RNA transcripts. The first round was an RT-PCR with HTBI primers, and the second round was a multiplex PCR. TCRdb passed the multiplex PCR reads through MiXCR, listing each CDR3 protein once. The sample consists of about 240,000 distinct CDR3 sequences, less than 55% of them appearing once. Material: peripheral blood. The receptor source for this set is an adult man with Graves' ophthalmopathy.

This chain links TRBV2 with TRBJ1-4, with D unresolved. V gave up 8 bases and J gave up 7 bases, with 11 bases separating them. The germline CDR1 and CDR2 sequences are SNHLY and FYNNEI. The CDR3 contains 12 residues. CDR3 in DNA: TGTGCCAGCCGCCCCCCTGGTGAAAAACTGTTTTTT. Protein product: CASRPPGEKLFF.

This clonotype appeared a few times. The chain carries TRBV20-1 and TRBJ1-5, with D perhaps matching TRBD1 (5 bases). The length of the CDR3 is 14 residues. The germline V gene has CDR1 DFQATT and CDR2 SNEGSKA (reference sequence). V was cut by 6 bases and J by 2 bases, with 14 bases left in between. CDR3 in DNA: TGCAGTGCGCGACCTGGGGGAGGCAATCAGCCCCAGCATTTT. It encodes CSARPGGGNQPQHF.

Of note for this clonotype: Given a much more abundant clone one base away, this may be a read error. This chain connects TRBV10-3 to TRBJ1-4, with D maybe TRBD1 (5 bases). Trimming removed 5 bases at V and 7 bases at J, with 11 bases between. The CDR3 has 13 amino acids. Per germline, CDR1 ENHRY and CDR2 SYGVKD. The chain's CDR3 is CAISNRGGEKLFF. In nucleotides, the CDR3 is TGTGCCATCAGTAATAGGGGTGGTGAAAAACTGTTTTTT.

The DNA for the CDR3 is TGTGCCACCAGTGATGGAGCTAGCGGGAGAGGGGAGCAGTACTTC. Translation: CATSDGASGRGEQYF. This rearrangement joins TRBV24-1 to TRBJ2-7, with 10 bases matching TRBD2. V shed 3 bases and J 7 bases; nucleotides not matched to a gene: 8. This CDR3 region has 15 residues. In germline, CDR1 is KGHDR, CDR2 SFDVKD.

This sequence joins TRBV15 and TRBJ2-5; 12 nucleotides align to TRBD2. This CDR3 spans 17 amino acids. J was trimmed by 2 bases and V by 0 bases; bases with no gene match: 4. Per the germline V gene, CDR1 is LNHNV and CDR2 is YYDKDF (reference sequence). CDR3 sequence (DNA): TGTGCCACCAGCAGAGATCGACTAGCGGGAGAGCAAGAGACCCAGTACTTC. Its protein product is CATSRDRLAGEQETQYF.

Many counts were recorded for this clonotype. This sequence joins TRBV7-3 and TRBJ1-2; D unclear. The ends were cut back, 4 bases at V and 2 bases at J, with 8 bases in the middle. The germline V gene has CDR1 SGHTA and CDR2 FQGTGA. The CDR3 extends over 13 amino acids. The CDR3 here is CASSSPGNYGYTF. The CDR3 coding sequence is TGTGCCAGCAGCTCACCTGGGAACTATGGCTACACCTTC. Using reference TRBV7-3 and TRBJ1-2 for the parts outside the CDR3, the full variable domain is GAGVSQTPSNKVTEKGKYVELRCDPISGHTALYWYRQSLGQGPEFLIYFQGTGAADDSGLPNDRFFAVRPEGSVSTLKIQRTERGDSAVYLCASSSPGNYGYTFGSGTRLTVV.

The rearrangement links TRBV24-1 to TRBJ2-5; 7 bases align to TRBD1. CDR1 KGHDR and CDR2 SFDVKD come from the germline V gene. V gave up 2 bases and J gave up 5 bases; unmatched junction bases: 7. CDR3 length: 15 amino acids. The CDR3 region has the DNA TGTGCCACCAGTGATTCGAGGACAGGAGTGGAGACCCAGTACTTC. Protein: CATSDSRTGVETQYF.

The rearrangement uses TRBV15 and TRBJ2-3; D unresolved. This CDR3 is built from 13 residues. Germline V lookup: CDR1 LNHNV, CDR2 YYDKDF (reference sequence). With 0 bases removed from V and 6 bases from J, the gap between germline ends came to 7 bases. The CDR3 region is CATSRDPPDTQYF. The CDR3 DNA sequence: TGTGCCACCAGCAGAGATCCGCCGGATACGCAGTATTTT.

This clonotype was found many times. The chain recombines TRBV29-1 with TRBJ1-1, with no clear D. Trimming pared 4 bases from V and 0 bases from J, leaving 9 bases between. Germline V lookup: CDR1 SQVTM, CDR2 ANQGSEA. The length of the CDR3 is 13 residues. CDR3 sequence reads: CSVAKGMNTEAFF. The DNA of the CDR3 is TGCAGCGTTGCAAAGGGTATGAACACTGAAGCTTTCTTT.

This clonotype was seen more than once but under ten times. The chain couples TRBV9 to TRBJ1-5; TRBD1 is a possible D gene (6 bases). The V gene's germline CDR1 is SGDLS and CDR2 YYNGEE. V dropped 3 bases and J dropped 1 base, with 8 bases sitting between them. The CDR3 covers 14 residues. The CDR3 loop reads CASSEGGSNQPQHF. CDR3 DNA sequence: TGTGCCAGCAGCGAGGGGGGGAGCAATCAGCCCCAGCATTTT.

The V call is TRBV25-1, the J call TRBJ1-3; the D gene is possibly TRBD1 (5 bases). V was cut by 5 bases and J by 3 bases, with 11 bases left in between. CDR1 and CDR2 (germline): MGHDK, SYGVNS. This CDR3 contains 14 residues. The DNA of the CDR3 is TGTGCCAGCAGTTTAGGACATGTTGGAAACACCATATATTTT. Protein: CASSLGHVGNTIYF.

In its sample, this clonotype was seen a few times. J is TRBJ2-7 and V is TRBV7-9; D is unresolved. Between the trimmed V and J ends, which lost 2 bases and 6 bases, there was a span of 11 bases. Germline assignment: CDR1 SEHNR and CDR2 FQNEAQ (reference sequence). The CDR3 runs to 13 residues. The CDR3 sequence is CASSLIRSPEQYF. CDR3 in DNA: TGTGCCAGCAGCTTAATTAGGTCGCCCGAGCAGTACTTC.

CDR3 bases: TGTGCCAGCAGCTTACAGGGACTAGCGGAGCAAGAGACCCAGTACTTC. It specifies CASSLQGLAEQETQYF. This chain links TRBV7-8 with TRBJ2-5; 11 bases map to TRBD2. With 2 bases clipped from V and 2 bases from J, the junction kept 4 bases outside the gene matches. The CDR3 loop spans 16 amino acids. From germline, CDR1 is SGHVS and CDR2 FQNEAQ.

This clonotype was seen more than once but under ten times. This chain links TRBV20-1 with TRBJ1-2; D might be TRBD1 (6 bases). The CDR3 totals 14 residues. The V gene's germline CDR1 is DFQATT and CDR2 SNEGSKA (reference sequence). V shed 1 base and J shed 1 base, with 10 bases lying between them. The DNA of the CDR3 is TGCAGTGCTAGAGTCCAACAGGGTAACTATGGCTACACCTTC. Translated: CSARVQQGNYGYTF.

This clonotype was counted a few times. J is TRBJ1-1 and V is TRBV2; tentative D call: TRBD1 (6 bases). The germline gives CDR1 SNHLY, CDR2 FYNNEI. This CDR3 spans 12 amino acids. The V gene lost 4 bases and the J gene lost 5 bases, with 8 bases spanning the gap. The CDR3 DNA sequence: TGTGCCAGCAGTGTCAGGGGAACTGAAGCTTTCTTT. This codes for CASSVRGTEAFF.

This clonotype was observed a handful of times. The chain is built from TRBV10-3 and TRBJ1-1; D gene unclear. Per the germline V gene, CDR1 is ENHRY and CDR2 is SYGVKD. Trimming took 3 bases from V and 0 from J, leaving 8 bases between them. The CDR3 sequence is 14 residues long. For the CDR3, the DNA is TGTGCCATCAGTGAAGATCAGATGAACACTGAAGCTTTCTTT. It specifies CAISEDQMNTEAFF.

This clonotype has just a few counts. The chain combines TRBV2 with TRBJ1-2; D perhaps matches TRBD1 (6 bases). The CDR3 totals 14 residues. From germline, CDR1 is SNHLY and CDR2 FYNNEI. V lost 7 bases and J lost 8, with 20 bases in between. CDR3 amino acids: CASKPERVQGGYTF. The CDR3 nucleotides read TGTGCCAGCAAACCCGAGAGGGTCCAGGGGGGCTACACCTTC.

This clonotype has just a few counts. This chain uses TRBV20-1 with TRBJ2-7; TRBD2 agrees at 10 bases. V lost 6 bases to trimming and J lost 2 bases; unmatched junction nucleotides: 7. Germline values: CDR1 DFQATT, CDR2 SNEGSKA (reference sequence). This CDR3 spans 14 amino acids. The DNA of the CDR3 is TGCAGTGCGGTCGGACTAGCGGCTACCTACGAGCAGTACTTC. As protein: CSAVGLAATYEQYF.

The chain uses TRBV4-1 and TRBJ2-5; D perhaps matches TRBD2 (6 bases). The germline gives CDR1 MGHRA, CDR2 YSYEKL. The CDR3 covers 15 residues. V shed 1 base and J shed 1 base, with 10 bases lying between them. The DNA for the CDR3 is TGCGCCAGCAGCCAAGGACACGGGAGCCAAGAGACCCAGTACTTC. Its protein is CASSQGHGSQETQYF.

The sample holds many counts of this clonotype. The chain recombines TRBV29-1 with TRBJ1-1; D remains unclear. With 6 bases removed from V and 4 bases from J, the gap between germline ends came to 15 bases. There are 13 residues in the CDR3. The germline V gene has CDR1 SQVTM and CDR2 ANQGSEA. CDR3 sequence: CSVSDGLGTEAFF. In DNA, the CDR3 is TGCAGCGTCTCCGATGGCCTGGGCACTGAAGCTTTCTTT.

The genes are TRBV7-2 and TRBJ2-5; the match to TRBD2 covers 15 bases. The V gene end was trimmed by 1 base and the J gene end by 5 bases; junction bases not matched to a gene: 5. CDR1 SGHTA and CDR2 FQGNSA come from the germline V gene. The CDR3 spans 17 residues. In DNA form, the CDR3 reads TGTGCCAGCAGCTTAGGGACTAGCGGGGGGGCAGGGGAGACCCAGTACTTC. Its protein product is CASSLGTSGGAGETQYF.

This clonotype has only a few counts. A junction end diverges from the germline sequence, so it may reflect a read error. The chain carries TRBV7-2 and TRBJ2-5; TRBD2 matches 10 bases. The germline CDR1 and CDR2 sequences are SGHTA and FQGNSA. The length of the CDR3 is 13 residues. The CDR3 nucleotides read TGTGCCAGCAGCTTAGGGTGGACTAGCGGCACTGACTTC. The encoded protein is CASSLGWTSGTDF.

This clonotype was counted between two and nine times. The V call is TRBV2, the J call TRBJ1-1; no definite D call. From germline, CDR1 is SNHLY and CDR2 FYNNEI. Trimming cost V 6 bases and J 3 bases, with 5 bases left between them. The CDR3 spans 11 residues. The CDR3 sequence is CASSIYTEAFF. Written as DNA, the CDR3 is TGTGCCAGCAGCATCTACACTGAAGCTTTCTTT.

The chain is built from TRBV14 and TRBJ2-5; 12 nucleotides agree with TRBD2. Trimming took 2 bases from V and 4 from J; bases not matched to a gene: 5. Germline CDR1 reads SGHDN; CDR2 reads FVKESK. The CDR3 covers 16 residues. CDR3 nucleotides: TGTGCCAGCAGCCAACGGACGGGACTAGCGGGAGAGACCCAGTACTTC. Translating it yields CASSQRTGLAGETQYF.